This T cell receptor (beta chain) was sequenced for a study of CD8 T cells in ankylosing spondylitis. MiXCR was run by TCRdb on the 5' RACE reads, yielding one entry per CDR3 protein. The sample lists a few hundred thousand distinct CDR3 sequences; about 10% were seen once. This CDR3 region has 16 residues. Germline CDR1 and CDR2: SGHAT and FQNNGV. Between the trimmed V and J ends, which lost 5 bases and 2 bases, there was a span of 18 bases. Material for sequencing was blood, either unsorted or a sorted T cell fraction (not recorded which). The chain has TRBV11-2 and TRBJ2-5; weak D call: TRBD1 (6 bases). This TCR was sampled from a male donor with ankylosing spondylitis or in good health (not recorded which). The CDR3 region has the DNA TGTGCCAGCAGCCCTCCGGTTGGGGGCCTACAAGAGACCCAGTACTTC. Protein product: CASSPPVGGLQETQYF.